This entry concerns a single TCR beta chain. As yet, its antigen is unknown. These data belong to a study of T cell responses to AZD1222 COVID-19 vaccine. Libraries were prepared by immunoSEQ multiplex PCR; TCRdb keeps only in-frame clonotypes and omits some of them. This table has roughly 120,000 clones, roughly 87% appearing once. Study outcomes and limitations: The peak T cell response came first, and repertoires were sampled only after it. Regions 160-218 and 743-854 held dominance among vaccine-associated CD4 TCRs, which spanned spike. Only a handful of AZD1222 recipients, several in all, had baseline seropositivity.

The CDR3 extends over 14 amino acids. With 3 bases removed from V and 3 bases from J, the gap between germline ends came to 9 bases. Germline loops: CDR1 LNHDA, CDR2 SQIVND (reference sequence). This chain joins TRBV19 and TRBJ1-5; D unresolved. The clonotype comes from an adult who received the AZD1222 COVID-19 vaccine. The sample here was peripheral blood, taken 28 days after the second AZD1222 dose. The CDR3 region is CASSIGHVNQPQHF. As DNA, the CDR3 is TGTGCCAGTAGTATCGGTCACGTCAATCAGCCCCAGCATTTT. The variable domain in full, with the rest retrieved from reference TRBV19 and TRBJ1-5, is DGGITQSPKYLFRKEGQNVTLSCEQNLNHDAMYWYRQDPGQGLRLIYYSQIVNDFQKGDIAEGYSVSREKKESFPLTVTSAQKNPTAFYLCASSIGHVNQPQHFGDGTRLSIL.